The T cell receptor (beta chain) under discussion was sequenced for a study of CD8 T cells in Susac syndrome. The T cells that were sequenced for TCR beta were CD8+ and CD4+ cells from blood. The individuals used as controls were healthy donors who had been matched for both age and sex. TEMRA cells were FACS-enriched, with CD8+ and CD4+ T cells isolated negatively. Random-hexamer reverse transcription was applied to roughly 0.5 to 1 ug RNA. immunoSEQ multiplex PCR amplified TCR beta CDR3 across 54 Vbeta, 13 Jbeta. TCRdb itself ran the immunoSEQ multiplex PCR reads through MiXCR, one entry per CDR3 protein. This repertoire shows under 200,000 distinct CDR3 sequences, about 94% found once; its top ten account for 0.095% to 0.12%. The CDR3 spans 17 residues. The junction had 14 bases not matched to a gene; V was cut back by 3 bases and J by 4 bases. The germline gives CDR1 SGHRS, CDR2 YFSETQ.

This TCR derives from a human donor in good health. What was sequenced was CD4+ T cells from PBMCs. The chain couples TRBV5-1 to TRBJ2-5; 8 bases match TRBD2. The DNA for the CDR3 is TGCGCCAGCAGCTCTCAAGCGGGGGAAGTTTTTGGAGAGACCCAGTACTTC. It codes for CASSSQAGEVFGETQYF.